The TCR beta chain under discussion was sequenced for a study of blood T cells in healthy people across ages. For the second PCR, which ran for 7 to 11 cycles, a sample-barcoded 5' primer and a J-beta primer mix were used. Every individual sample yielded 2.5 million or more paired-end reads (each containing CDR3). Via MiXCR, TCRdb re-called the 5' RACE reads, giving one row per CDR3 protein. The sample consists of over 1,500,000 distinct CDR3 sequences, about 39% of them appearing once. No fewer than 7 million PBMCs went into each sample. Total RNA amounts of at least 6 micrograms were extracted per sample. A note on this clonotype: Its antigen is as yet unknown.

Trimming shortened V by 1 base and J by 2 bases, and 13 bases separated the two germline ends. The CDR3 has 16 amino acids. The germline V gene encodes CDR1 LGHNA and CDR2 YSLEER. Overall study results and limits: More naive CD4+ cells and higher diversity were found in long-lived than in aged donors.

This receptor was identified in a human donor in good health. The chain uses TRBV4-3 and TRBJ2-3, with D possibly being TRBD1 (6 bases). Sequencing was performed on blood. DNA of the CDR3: TGCGCCAGCAGCCAAGGACAGGCCACCACCACAGATACGCAGTATTTT. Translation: CASSQGQATTTDTQYF.